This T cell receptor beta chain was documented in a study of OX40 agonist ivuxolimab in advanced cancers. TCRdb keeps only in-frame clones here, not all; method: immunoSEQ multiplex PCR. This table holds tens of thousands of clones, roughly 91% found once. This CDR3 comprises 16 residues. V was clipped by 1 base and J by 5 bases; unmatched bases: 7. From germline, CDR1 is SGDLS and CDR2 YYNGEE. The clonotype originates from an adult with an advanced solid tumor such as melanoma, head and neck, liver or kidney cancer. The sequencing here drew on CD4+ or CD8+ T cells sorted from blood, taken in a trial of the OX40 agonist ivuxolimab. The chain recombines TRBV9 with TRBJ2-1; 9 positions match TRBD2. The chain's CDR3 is CASSVSSGGLNNEQFF. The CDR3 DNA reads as TGTGCCAGCAGCGTAAGTAGCGGGGGTTTAAACAATGAGCAGTTCTTC.